Presented here are 3 T cell receptor beta chains from one specimen sequenced in a study of shared clonotypes between healthy human individuals. Assay used: immunoSEQ multiplex PCR; TCRdb lists only in-frame clones, some missing. In the table there are under 600,000 clones, around three quarters of which are singletons. Material for sequencing was PBMCs. All receptors derive from a woman aged 40 to 50 in good health. Some clones in this sample may be carry-over from other donors' samples.

J is TRBJ1-1 and V is TRBV6-1, with D perhaps TRBD1 (5 bases). CDR1 MNHNS and CDR2 SASEGT come from the germline V gene. The CDR3 is 13 amino acids. V lost 8 bases to trimming and J lost 0 bases, with 10 bases between them. CDR3 nucleotide sequence: TGTGCCAGCGTCGTAGGGGTGAACACTGAAGCTTTCTTT. Translated: CASVVGVNTEAFF.

In this sample, this clone turned up many times. The CDR3 region has the DNA TGTGCCAGCAGTGACGGAGGAGGGGGCGCGGATGGCTACACCTTC. Translated, it gives CASSDGGGGADGYTF. The rearrangement joins TRBV6-4 to TRBJ1-2; 7 bases are shared with TRBD1. The CDR3 length is 15 residues. Trimming at V came to 2 bases and at J to 6 bases, leaving 9 bases not matched to a gene. The germline V gene has CDR1 MRHNA and CDR2 SNTAGT.

The V gene is TRBV6-4, the J gene TRBJ2-1; 10 bases line up with TRBD2. CDR1 is MRHNA, CDR2 SNTAGT, per germline. The CDR3 has 15 residues. J gave up 4 bases and V 5 bases, and 5 bases lay outside the gene matches. The CDR3 region has the DNA TGTGCCAGCAGTCCAACGACTAGCGGGTACAATGAGCAGTTCTTC. Translated: CASSPTTSGYNEQFF.